Listed below are T cell receptor beta chains from one sample, sequenced in a study of beta chain features in type 1 diabetes. TCRdb's table, derived via immunoSEQ multiplex PCR, lists solely in-frame clones and lacks some. This sample has 200,000 to 300,000 clones; about 14% occur once, and the top ten carry around 0.025%. The sample comprised naive CD4+ T cells from blood. The receptors stem from a woman in her forties in good health. CDR3s include the opening cysteine and the closing phenylalanine or tryptophan. The order of the fields is clone size, J gene, V gene, D gene, CDR3 protein, CDR3 DNA. The D gene is left open where the match is weak. Clone size is given for some rows only: seen once, a few or many times, or a class if the clone is expanded.

few	TRBJ1-5	TRBV9	NA	CASSVAPGNQPQHF	TGTGCCAGCAGCGTAGCCCCTGGCAATCAGCCCCAGCATTTT
NA	TRBJ1-1	TRBV21-1	NA	CASSKEGEEAFF	TGTGCCAGCAGCAAAGAGGGGGAGGAAGCTTTCTTT
NA	TRBJ1-3	TRBV5-4	NA	CASSSVAGGRNTIYF	TGTGCCAGCAGCTCCGTCGCAGGCGGGCGAAACACCATATATTTT
NA	TRBJ2-1	TRBV29-1	TRBD2	CSGRRPGGSQINEQFF	TGCAGCGGCCGCCGCCCCGGGGGGTCCCAAATTAATGAGCAGTTCTTC
few	TRBJ2-1	TRBV11-3	TRBD2	CASSSLGTSGGTEQFF	TGTGCCAGCAGCTCCCTGGGGACTAGCGGGGGAACTGAGCAGTTCTTC
NA	TRBJ2-7	TRBV5-1	TRBD1	CASSLPTGGAYEQYF	TGCGCCAGCAGTTTACCGACAGGGGGTGCATACGAGCAGTACTTC
NA	TRBJ1-3	TRBV4-3	TRBD1	CASSDRGRNTIYF	TGCGCCAGCAGTGACAGGGGGAGAAACACCATATATTTT
NA	TRBJ2-1	TRBV11-2	NA	CASSIRIDTLNEQFF	TGTGCCAGCAGCATACGAATAGACACATTGAATGAGCAGTTCTTC
NA	TRBJ2-1	TRBV11-2	TRBD2	CASKLAGGQYNEQFF	TGTGCCAGCAAACTAGCGGGGGGGCAGTACAATGAGCAGTTCTTC
few	TRBJ2-3	TRBV9	TRBD2	CASSSTSGATDTQYF	TGTGCCAGCAGCTCGACTAGCGGGGCAACAGATACGCAGTATTTT
few	TRBJ2-3	TRBV5-1	TRBD1	CASSPGGFTDTQYF	TGCGCCAGCAGCCCAGGGGGCTTCACAGATACGCAGTATTTT
NA	TRBJ1-5	TRBV7-9	TRBD1	CASSLGTGQINQPQHF	TGTGCCAGCAGCTTAGGAACGGGACAGATCAATCAGCCCCAGCATTTT
few	TRBJ1-2	TRBV29-1	NA	CSVEVANYGYTF	TGCAGCGTTGAAGTAGCTAACTATGGCTACACCTTC
few	TRBJ2-2	TRBV9	NA	CASSPGWDGELFF	TGTGCCAGCAGCCCGGGGTGGGACGGGGAGCTGTTTTTT
NA	TRBJ2-7	TRBV19	NA	CASSIRGGGEQYF	TGTGCCAGTAGTATCAGGGGAGGGGGCGAGCAGTACTTC
few	TRBJ1-2	TRBV6-5	TRBD1	CASSPGTANYGYTF	TGTGCCAGCAGTCCAGGGACAGCCAACTATGGCTACACCTTC
NA	TRBJ2-5	TRBV9	TRBD2	CASSVELGGEETQYF	TGTGCCAGCAGCGTAGAGCTTGGGGGGGAAGAGACCCAGTACTTC
NA	TRBJ2-3	TRBV5-1	NA	CASSSADTQYF	TGCGCCAGCAGCTCAGCGGATACGCAGTATTTT
NA	TRBJ2-7	TRBV9	NA	CAGQFRVAPLFGPYEQYF	TGTGCCGGCCAATTCAGGGTTGCTCCTCTTTTCGGGCCTTACGAGCAGTACTTC
few	TRBJ2-7	TRBV5-1	TRBD2	CASSPGLAAYEQYF	TGCGCCAGCAGCCCGGGACTAGCGGCCTACGAGCAGTACTTC
NA	TRBJ1-5	TRBV19	NA	CASSPRRGNSNQPQHF	TGTGCCAGTAGTCCCCGGAGGGGAAATAGCAATCAGCCCCAGCATTTT
few	TRBJ1-1	TRBV14	NA	CASSQEVPGYTEAFF	TGTGCCAGCAGCCAAGAAGTCCCGGGGTACACTGAAGCTTTCTTT
NA	TRBJ2-5	TRBV5-1	NA	CASSPGGLETQYF	TGCGCCAGCAGCCCCGGAGGGCTGGAGACCCAGTACTTC
few	TRBJ1-2	TRBV7-9	NA	CASSSSTGSGYGYTF	TGTGCCAGCAGCTCCAGCACAGGGTCGGGCTATGGCTACACCTTC
few	TRBJ2-5	TRBV6-1	TRBD1	CASKDRGQETQYF	TGTGCCAGCAAAGACAGGGGCCAAGAGACCCAGTACTTC
few	TRBJ2-7	TRBV2	TRBD2	CASRPGGTYEQYF	TGTGCCAGCAGGCCCGGGGGGACCTACGAGCAGTACTTC
few	TRBJ1-5	TRBV27	NA	CASPAGVPNQPQHF	TGTGCCAGCCCCGCTGGAGTCCCCAATCAGCCCCAGCATTTT
NA	TRBJ2-7	TRBV14	TRBD2	CASSQGLAGPYEQYF	TGTGCCAGCAGCCAAGGGCTAGCGGGACCCTACGAGCAGTACTTC